This TCR beta chain was documented in a study of T cells after yellow fever vaccination. In the study overall: The fractions with low cell numbers were processed using SMART-Seq v4 Ultra Low Input.

This clonotype appeared many times. Its cognate antigen is unknown. Overall study results and limits: Peaking faster, on day 5 versus 15, the secondary response was nonetheless weaker.

Researchers made TCR cDNA using 5'RACE template switching, and this step added a universal primer site and UMIs. TCRdb fed the 5' RACE reads into MiXCR, producing one record per CDR3 protein. Here the sample spans more than 80,000 distinct CDR3 sequences, around 5.8% being singletons. The CDR3 totals 15 residues. CDR1 is SGHVS and CDR2 is FQNEAQ in the germline V gene. Trimming took 7 bases from V and 1 from J, leaving 17 bases between them. This sequence joins TRBV7-8 and TRBJ2-7; D remains unclear. This TCR was recovered from a man aged 18 to 35 who received the YFV17D yellow fever vaccine. The specimen comprised CD8+ T cells sorted from PBMCs, sampled 10 days after the yellow fever booster vaccination. The CDR3: CASTVPGRRSYEQYF. CDR3 DNA: TGTGCCAGCACCGTTCCGGGCAGAAGGTCCTACGAGCAGTACTTC.